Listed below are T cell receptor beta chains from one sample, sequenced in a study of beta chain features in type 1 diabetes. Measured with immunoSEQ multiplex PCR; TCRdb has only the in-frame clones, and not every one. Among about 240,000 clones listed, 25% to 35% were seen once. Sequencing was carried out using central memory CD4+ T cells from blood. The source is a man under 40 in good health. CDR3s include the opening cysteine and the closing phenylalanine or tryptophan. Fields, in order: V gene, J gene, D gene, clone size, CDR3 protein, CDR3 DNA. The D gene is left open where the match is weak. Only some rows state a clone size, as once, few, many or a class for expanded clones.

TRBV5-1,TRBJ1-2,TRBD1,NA,CASSLLAGQSNYGYTF,TGCGCCAGCAGCTTGTTAGCGGGACAGTCCAACTATGGCTACACCTTC
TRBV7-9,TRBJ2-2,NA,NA,CASHSYRDRAGELFF,TGTGCCAGCCATTCTTACAGGGATCGAGCCGGGGAGCTGTTTTTT
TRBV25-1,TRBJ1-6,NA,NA,CASSDSANSPLHF,TGTGCCAGCAGTGATTCAGCTAATTCACCCCTCCACTTT
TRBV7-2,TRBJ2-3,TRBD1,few,CASRQDRGPDTQYF,TGTGCCAGCAGACAAGACAGGGGTCCAGATACGCAGTATTTT
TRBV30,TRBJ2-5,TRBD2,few,CAGRLAGVQTQYF,TGTGCCGGCAGACTAGCGGGAGTACAGACCCAGTACTTC
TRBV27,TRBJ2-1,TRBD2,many,CASSSTLSGRDNEQFF,TGTGCCAGCAGTTCGACTCTTAGCGGGAGGGACAATGAGCAGTTCTTC
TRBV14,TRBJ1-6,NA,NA,CASSQGLTRFSPLHF,TGTGCCAGCAGCCAAGGATTAACACGATTTTCACCCCTCCACTTT
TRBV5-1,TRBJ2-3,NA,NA,CASSLSLGGADTQYF,TGCGCCAGCAGCTTGTCCCTCGGTGGCGCAGATACGCAGTATTTT
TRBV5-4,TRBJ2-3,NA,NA,CASNLGSTRRTDTQYF,TGTGCCAGCAACTTGGGTTCCACAAGAAGAACAGATACGCAGTATTTT
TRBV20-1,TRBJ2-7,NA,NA,CSAEAYYEQYF,TGCAGTGCTGAGGCATATTACGAGCAGTACTTC
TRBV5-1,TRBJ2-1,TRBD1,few,CASSIGQGASNEQFF,TGCGCCAGCAGCATCGGACAGGGGGCTTCAAATGAGCAGTTCTTC
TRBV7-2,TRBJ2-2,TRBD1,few,CASSYDRANTGELFF,TGTGCCAGCAGCTACGACAGGGCGAACACCGGGGAGCTGTTTTTT
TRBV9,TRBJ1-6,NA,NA,CASSVGGDTPGSPLHF,TGTGCCAGCAGCGTAGGGGGGGACACGCCGGGTTCACCCCTCCACTTT
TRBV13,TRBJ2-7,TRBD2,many,CASSLVGKREYTYEQYF,TGTGCCAGCAGTCTGGTCGGTAAGCGGGAGTACACCTACGAGCAGTACTTC
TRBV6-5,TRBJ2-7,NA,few,CATEDPGESYEQYF,TGTGCCACCGAGGACCCGGGAGAGTCCTACGAGCAGTACTTC
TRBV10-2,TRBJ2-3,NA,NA,CASSDLTRGPQYF,TGCGCCAGCAGTGACCTGACTAGGGGGCCGCAGTATTTT